This T cell receptor beta chain was obtained from a study of blood T cell repertoires in COVID-19. Using immunoSEQ multiplex PCR, the repertoire was profiled, and TCRdb retains in-frame clones only, with some absent. The profile shows 200,000 to 250,000 clones, about 83% of them singletons. This TCR derives from a man in his 60s who had recovered from COVID-19. Material for sequencing was peripheral blood.

The CDR3 DNA is TGTGCCAGCAGCAGGGGGCAACTAGCGGGCAACTACGAGCAGTACTTC. It yields the protein CASSRGQLAGNYEQYF. The rearrangement links TRBV5-4 to TRBJ2-7; 9 nucleotides align to TRBD2. V lost 4 bases and J lost 3; bases outside the gene matches: 11. This CDR3 is 16 amino acids long. The germline V gene encodes CDR1 SGHNT and CDR2 YYREEE (reference sequence).